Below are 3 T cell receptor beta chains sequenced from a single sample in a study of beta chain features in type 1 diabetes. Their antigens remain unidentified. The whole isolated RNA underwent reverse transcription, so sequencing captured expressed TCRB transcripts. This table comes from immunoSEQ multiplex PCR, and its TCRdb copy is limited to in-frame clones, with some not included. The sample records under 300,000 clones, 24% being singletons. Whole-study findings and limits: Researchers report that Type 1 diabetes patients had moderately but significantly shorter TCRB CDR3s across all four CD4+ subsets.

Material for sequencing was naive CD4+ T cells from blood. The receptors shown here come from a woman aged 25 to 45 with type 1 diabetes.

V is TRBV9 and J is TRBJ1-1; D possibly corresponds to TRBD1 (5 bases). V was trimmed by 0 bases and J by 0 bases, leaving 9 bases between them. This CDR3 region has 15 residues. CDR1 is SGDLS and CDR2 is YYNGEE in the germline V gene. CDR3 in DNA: TGTGCCAGCAGCGTAGTGACAGATATGAACACTGAAGCTTTCTTT. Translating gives CASSVVTDMNTEAFF.

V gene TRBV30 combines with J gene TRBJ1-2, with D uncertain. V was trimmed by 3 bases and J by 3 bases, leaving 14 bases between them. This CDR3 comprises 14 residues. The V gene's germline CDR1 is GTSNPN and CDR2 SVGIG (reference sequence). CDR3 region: CAWRSGKGDYGYTF. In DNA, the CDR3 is TGTGCCTGGAGGAGCGGTAAGGGAGACTATGGCTACACCTTC.

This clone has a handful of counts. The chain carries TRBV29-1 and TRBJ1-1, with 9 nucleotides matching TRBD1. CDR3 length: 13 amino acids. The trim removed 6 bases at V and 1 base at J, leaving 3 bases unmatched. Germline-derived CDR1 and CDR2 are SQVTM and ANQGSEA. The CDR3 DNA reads TGCAGCGTAACAGGGGGCGCGAACACTGAAGCTTTCTTT. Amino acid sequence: CSVTGGANTEAFF.